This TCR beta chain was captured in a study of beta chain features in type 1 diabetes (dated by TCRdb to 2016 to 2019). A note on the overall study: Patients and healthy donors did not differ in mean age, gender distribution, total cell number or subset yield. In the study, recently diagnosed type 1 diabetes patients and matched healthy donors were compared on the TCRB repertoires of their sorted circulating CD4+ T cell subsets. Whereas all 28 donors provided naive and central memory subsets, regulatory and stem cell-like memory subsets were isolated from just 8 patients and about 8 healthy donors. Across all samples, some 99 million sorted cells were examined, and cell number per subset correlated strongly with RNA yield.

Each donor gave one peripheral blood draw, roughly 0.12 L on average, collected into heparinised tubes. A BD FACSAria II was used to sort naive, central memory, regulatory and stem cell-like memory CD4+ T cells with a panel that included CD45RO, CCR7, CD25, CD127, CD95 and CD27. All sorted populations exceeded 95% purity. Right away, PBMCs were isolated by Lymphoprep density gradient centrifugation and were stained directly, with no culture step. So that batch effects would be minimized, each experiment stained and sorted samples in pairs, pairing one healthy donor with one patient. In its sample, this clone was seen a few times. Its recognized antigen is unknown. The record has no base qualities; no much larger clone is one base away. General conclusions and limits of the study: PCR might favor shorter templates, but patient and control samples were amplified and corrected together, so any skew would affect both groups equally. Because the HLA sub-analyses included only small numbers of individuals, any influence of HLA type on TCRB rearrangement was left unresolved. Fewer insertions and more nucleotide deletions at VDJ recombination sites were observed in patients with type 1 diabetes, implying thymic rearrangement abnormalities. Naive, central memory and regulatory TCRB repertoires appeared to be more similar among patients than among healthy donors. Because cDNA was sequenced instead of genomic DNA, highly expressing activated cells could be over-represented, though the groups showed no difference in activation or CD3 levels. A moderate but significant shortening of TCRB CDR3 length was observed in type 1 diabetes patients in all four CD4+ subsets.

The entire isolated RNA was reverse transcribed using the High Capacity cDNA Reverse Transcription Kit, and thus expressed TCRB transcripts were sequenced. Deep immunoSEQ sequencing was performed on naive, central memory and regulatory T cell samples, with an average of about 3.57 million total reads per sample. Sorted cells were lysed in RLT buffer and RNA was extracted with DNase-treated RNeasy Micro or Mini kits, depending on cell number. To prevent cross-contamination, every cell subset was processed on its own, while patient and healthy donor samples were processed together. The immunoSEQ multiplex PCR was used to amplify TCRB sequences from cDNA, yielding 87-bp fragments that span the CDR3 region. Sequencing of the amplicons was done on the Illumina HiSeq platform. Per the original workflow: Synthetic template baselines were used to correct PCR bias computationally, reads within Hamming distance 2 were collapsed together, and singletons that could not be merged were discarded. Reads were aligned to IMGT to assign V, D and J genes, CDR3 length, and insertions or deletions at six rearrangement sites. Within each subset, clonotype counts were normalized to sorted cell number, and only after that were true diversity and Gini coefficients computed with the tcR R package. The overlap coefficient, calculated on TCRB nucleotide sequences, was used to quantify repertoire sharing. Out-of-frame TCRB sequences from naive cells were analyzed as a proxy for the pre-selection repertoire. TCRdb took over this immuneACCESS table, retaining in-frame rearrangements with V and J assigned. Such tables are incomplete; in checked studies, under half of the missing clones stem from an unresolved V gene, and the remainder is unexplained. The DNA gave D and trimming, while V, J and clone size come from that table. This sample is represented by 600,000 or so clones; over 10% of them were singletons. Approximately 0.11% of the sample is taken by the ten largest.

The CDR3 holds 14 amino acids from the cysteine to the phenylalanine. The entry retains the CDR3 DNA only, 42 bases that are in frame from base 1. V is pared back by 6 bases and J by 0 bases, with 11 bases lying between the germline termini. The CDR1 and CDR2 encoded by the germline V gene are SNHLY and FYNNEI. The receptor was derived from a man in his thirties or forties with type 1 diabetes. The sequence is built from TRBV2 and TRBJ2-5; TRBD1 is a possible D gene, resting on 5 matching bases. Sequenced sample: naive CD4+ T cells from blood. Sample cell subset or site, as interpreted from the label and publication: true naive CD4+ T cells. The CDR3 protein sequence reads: CASRDGHNQETQYF. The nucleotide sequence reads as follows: TGTGCCAGCAGGGACGGACATAACCAAGAGACCCAGTACTTC.